Listed here is a single T cell receptor (beta chain). The target antigen is unknown. These data belong to a study of T cell responses to AZD1222 COVID-19 vaccine. General study findings and limits: Vaccine-associated CD4 TCRs spanned spike, dominant at 160-218 and 743-854.

Profiling relied on immunoSEQ multiplex PCR, and the TCRdb table lists in-frame clones only, not all of them. This table holds about 200,000 clones, around 94% found once. Per germline, CDR1 LGHDT and CDR2 YNNKEL (reference sequence). V was pared by 4 bases and J by 6 bases, with 11 bases of the junction left unmatched. This CDR3 spans 16 amino acids. The rearrangement joins TRBV3-1 (or the pseudogene TRBV3-2) to TRBJ1-2; 10 nucleotides align to TRBD1. The sample consisted of peripheral blood, taken 28 days after the second dose of the MenACWY control vaccine. The sequence was collected from an adult who received the MenACWY meningococcal vaccine as a control. The CDR3 region has the DNA TGTGCCAGCAGCCCACTAAGGGGACAGGGGTTTAATGGCTACACCTTC. As protein: CASSPLRGQGFNGYTF.